Listed here are 17 T cell receptor beta chains from one sample, sequenced in a study of CD8 T cells in Susac syndrome. Random-hexamer reverse transcription was applied to roughly 0.5 to 1 ug RNA. TCRdb ran MiXCR on the immunoSEQ multiplex PCR reads and lists one entry per CDR3 protein. The table has 250,000 to 300,000 distinct CDR3 sequences, about 85% seen once. The sequencing sample was made of CD8+ T cells from PBMCs. These receptors all stem from a human donor with multiple sclerosis.

The chain recombines TRBV12-3 or TRBV12-4 with TRBJ2-5; 13 bases match TRBD2. The trim removed 1 base at V and 3 bases at J, leaving 2 bases unmatched. The CDR3 has 16 residues. In DNA, the CDR3 is TGTGCCAGCAGTTTAGGACTAGCGGGAGGTAAAGAGACCCAGTACTTC. This sequence encodes CASSLGLAGGKETQYF.

This sequence joins TRBV9 and TRBJ2-1; TRBD2 might be the D (6 bases). The CDR3 spans 19 residues. Germline V CDR1 and CDR2: SGDLS, YYNGEE. V was shortened by 0 bases and J by 0 bases, with 19 bases between the two germline ends. The CDR3 bases are TGTGCCAGCAGCGTAGTTAAAGCGGGTACCCCGAGCTCCTACAATGAGCAGTTCTTC. Encoded protein: CASSVVKAGTPSSYNEQFF.

V and J are TRBV27 and TRBJ2-3; D might be TRBD2 (5 bases). The CDR3 is made up of 16 amino acids. Germline V gene lookup returns CDR1 MNHEY and CDR2 SMNVEV (reference sequence). Trimming cost V 7 bases and J 0 bases, with 17 bases left between them. The CDR3 is CASIPPGELSTDTQYF. The CDR3 DNA follows: TGTGCCAGCATCCCACCCGGGGAACTAAGCACAGATACGCAGTATTTT.

V and J are TRBV6-1 and TRBJ2-4, with 7 bases matching TRBD1. The CDR3 is 16 residues long. Trimming took 4 bases from V and 4 from J; bases not matched to a gene: 10. Germline loops: CDR1 MNHNS, CDR2 SASEGT. CDR3 loop: CASSGWTDRIKNIQYF. The DNA of the CDR3 is TGTGCCAGCAGTGGGTGGACGGACAGGATAAAAAACATTCAGTACTTC.

In nucleotides, the CDR3 is TGCAGCGTCCTGGTCGGCGGGAACACAGATACGCAGTATTTT. Translation: CSVLVGGNTDTQYF. The V and J genes are TRBV29-1 and TRBJ2-3; a weak D match, TRBD2 (6 bases). CDR3 size: 14 residues. Trimming shortened V by 6 bases and J by 2 bases, and 15 bases separated the two germline ends. Germline assignment: CDR1 SQVTM and CDR2 ANQGSEA.

The CDR3 spells CAIGNGGGSSYEQYF. The CDR3 DNA sequence: TGTGCCATCGGAAATGGCGGGGGGAGCTCCTACGAGCAGTACTTC. This sequence joins TRBV10-3 and TRBJ2-7, with 8 positions matching TRBD2. Germline V CDR1 and CDR2: ENHRY, SYGVKD. V shed 8 bases and J 0 bases; nucleotides not matched to a gene: 9. This CDR3 region has 15 residues.

The rearrangement links TRBV7-9 to TRBJ2-5; 7 bases match TRBD1. Germline values: CDR1 SEHNR, CDR2 FQNEAQ (reference sequence). The CDR3 totals 16 residues. With V trimmed by 2 bases and J by 3 bases, 9 bases remained unmatched. CDR3 coding DNA: TGTGCCAGCAGCTTAATGATTAGGGGGACAGAAGAGACCCAGTACTTC. Translating gives CASSLMIRGTEETQYF.

J is TRBJ2-1 and V is TRBV12-3 or TRBV12-4; D not certain. The CDR3 covers 11 residues. V was clipped by 8 bases and J by 10 bases, with 12 bases between them. In DNA, the CDR3 is TGTGCCAGCGGCCAACGGGTGGAGCAGTTCTTC. Translated: CASGQRVEQFF.

The chain is built from TRBV5-1 and TRBJ2-4, with D possibly being TRBD1 (5 bases). Between the trimmed V and J ends, which lost 4 bases and 3 bases, there was a span of 20 bases. The CDR3 loop spans 17 amino acids. Germline CDR1 reads SGHRS; CDR2 reads YFSETQ. This chain's CDR3 is CASSDPLGSGNKNIQYF. CDR3 bases: TGCGCCAGCAGCGACCCCTTGGGCTCAGGGAACAAAAACATTCAGTACTTC.

The chain has TRBV30 and TRBJ1-5; the match to TRBD1 covers 8 bases. Germline V gene lookup returns CDR1 GTSNPN and CDR2 SVGIG (reference sequence). CDR3 size: 23 residues. V lost 8 bases to trimming and J lost 0 bases; unmatched junction nucleotides: 33. The CDR3 DNA is TGTGCCCAAAAGCCGGGGGGCATCTGGAAACAGGGGGTTTTTGACTATAGCAATCAGCCCCAGCATTTT. The encoded protein is CAQKPGGIWKQGVFDYSNQPQHF.

This clonotype was seen a few times. This chain uses TRBV20-1 with TRBJ2-7; D unresolved. Germline V CDR1 and CDR2: DFQATT, SNEGSKA (reference sequence). CDR3 length: 15 residues. Between the trimmed V and J ends, which lost 0 bases and 2 bases, there was a span of 14 bases. CDR3 bases: TGCAGTGCTAGAGAGAGCTCTGGCCAGCCCTACGAGCAGTACTTC. It is translated as CSARESSGQPYEQYF.

This chain links TRBV14 with TRBJ2-1; D possibly corresponds to TRBD1 (6 bases). V was shortened by 1 base and J by 15 bases, with 7 bases between the two germline ends. CDR3 size: 10 residues. The germline V gene has CDR1 SGHDN and CDR2 FVKESK. CDR3 residues: CASSQGTVFF. The CDR3 coding sequence is TGTGCCAGCAGCCAAGGGACAGTGTTCTTC.

CDR3 nucleotides: TGTGCCAGCAGTGATCCCAGGAGCCCGAGGGGTTACAATGAGCAGTTCTTC. Translation gives CASSDPRSPRGYNEQFF. The chain uses TRBV25-1 and TRBJ2-1; possibly TRBD1 or TRBD2 for D (5 bases each). Trimming stripped 3 bases from V and 4 bases from J, with 19 bases between. The germline V gene encodes CDR1 MGHDK and CDR2 SYGVNS. The CDR3 length is 17 residues.

J is TRBJ2-7 and V is TRBV27; tentative D call: TRBD1 (6 bases). CDR3 length equals 13 residues. Deletions cut 11 bases from V and 3 bases from J, with 17 bases between. In germline, CDR1 is MNHEY, CDR2 SMNVEV (reference sequence). CDR3 in amino acids: CASMTGLIYEQYF. CDR3 coding DNA: TGTGCCTCCATGACAGGACTGATCTACGAGCAGTACTTC.

This clonotype has more than one count but fewer than ten. The rearrangement uses TRBV9 and TRBJ2-7, with D perhaps TRBD1 (6 bases). V gave up 0 bases and J gave up 6 bases, with 13 bases separating them. Germline assignment: CDR1 SGDLS and CDR2 YYNGEE. The CDR3 length is 14 residues. CDR3 region: CASSVDTGKSEQYF. The CDR3 DNA sequence: TGTGCCAGCAGCGTAGACACAGGGAAGTCCGAGCAGTACTTC.

The chain combines TRBV5-4 with TRBJ1-6, with 8 bases lining up with TRBD1. CDR3 length: 17 residues. Trimming took 2 bases from V and 7 from J; bases not matched to a gene: 11. CDR1 is SGHNT, CDR2 YYREEE, per germline (reference sequence). Here the CDR3 DNA reads TGTGCCAGCAGCTTCGGGACAGGTGGCACGGTAAATTCACCCCTCCACTTT. It yields the protein CASSFGTGGTVNSPLHF.

The chain employs TRBV7-3 and TRBJ1-1, with D possibly being TRBD1 (5 bases). Germline V gene sequence: CDR1 SGHTA, CDR2 FQGTGA. This CDR3 region has 13 residues. V was cut by 2 bases and J by 7 bases, with 11 bases left in between. The CDR3, as DNA: TGTGCCAGCAGCTTAGAGGACGGACATGAAGCTTTCTTT. This codes for CASSLEDGHEAFF.